This passage covers 31 T cell receptor beta chains from one sample sequenced in a study of tumor-infiltrating lymphocytes in localized non-small cell lung cancer. The protocol was immunoSEQ multiplex PCR, while the TCRdb copy is restricted to in-frame clones and leaves out a portion. The data hold 16,000 or so clones, with around 79% observed a single time. Sequenced sample: lung tumor tissue. All receptors derive from a human donor with non-small cell lung cancer.

The chain couples TRBV29-1 to TRBJ2-1, with D hard to call. Germline V gene lookup returns CDR1 SQVTM and CDR2 ANQGSEA. Trimming cost V 4 bases and J 7 bases, with 11 bases left between them. This CDR3 region has 12 residues. This CDR3 is CSVGSSMNEQFF. CDR3 coding DNA: TGCAGCGTTGGTAGTAGTATGAATGAGCAGTTCTTC.

This clone was counted once. This sequence joins TRBV14 and TRBJ2-1, with TRBD2 identical over 11 bases. Trimming removed 1 base from V and 6 bases from J; junction bases left unmatched: 5. The CDR3 is made up of 16 amino acids. The V gene's germline CDR1 is SGHDN and CDR2 FVKESK. In nucleotides, the CDR3 is TGTGCCAGCAGCCAAGGACTAGCGGGAATAGGCAATGAGCAGTTCTTC. As protein: CASSQGLAGIGNEQFF.

The J gene is TRBJ2-1, the V gene TRBV7-9; 9 bases agree with TRBD1. Germline lookup yields CDR1 SEHNR and CDR2 FQNEAQ (reference sequence). The CDR3 extends over 19 amino acids. Trimming at V came to 6 bases and at J to 1 base, leaving 16 bases not matched to a gene. For the CDR3, the DNA is TGTGCCAGCAGACTAACAGGGGGCGACTTTCTGGGTTCCTACAATGAGCAGTTCTTC. Its protein product is CASRLTGGDFLGSYNEQFF.

This clone came up a few times. V usage is TRBV30 and J usage is TRBJ2-7, with 7 bases identical to TRBD1. Looked up from germline, CDR1 is GTSNPN and CDR2 is SVGIG (reference sequence). The trim removed 3 bases at V and 2 bases at J, leaving 7 bases unmatched. The CDR3 covers 14 residues. The chain's CDR3 is CAWSGGTGAYEQYF. The DNA of the CDR3 is TGTGCCTGGAGCGGTGGAACAGGGGCCTACGAGCAGTACTTC.

The CDR3 region has the DNA TGTGCCAGCTCACCACCGGTTGGGGACAGGGGGTACTACGAGCAGTACTTC. It is translated as CASSPPVGDRGYYEQYF. V is TRBV18 and J is TRBJ2-7; TRBD1 matches at 11 bases. Germline V CDR1 and CDR2: KGHSH, LQKENI. This CDR3 is built from 17 residues. V shed 0 bases, J shed 3 bases, and the junction held 7 bases outside the gene matches.

The chain links TRBV27 to TRBJ2-7, with 9 bases that match TRBD1. This CDR3 spans 16 amino acids. Germline values: CDR1 MNHEY, CDR2 SMNVEV (reference sequence). With V trimmed by 5 bases and J by 6 bases, 14 bases remained unmatched. DNA for the CDR3: TGTGCCAGCAGTGCCCACCTACAGGGGGCGAGTCCCGAGCAGTACTTC. Translation gives CASSAHLQGASPEQYF.

The rearrangement links TRBV7-2 to TRBJ2-7; D might be TRBD2 (6 bases). Trimming removed 4 bases at V and 2 bases at J, with 12 bases between. This CDR3 is 14 amino acids long. Germline V gene lookup returns CDR1 SGHTA and CDR2 FQGNSA. In DNA form, the CDR3 reads TGTGCCAGCAGCTACGGGACTGGAGCCTACGAGCAGTACTTC. Translating it yields CASSYGTGAYEQYF.

This clone was seen a handful of times. The gene calls are TRBV19 and TRBJ2-2; TRBD1 might be the D (6 bases). This CDR3 is built from 14 residues. V was pared by 7 bases and J by 7 bases, with 16 bases between. Germline CDR1 is LNHDA and CDR2 is SQIVND (reference sequence). The CDR3 spells CASNTLGAYGELFF. The CDR3 DNA follows: TGTGCCAGTAACACCTTGGGGGCGTACGGGGAGCTGTTTTTT.

The chain has TRBV4-3 and TRBJ2-1; TRBD1 aligns across 10 bases. Trimming took 4 bases from V and 5 from J; bases not matched to a gene: 11. Per the germline V gene, CDR1 is LGHNA and CDR2 is YSLEER. The CDR3 sequence is 17 residues long. Here the CDR3 reads CASSRPTGQGSDNEQFF. For the CDR3, the DNA is TGCGCCAGCAGCCGGCCTACGGGACAGGGGTCCGACAATGAGCAGTTCTTC.

This chain joins TRBV28 and TRBJ2-2; weak D call: TRBD1 (5 bases). The V end lost 2 bases, the J end lost 3 bases, and 22 bases lay between the germline ends. The germline V gene has CDR1 MDHEN and CDR2 SYDVKM. This CDR3 has 19 amino acids. The CDR3 reads CASSLRALGPIRDTGELFF. CDR3 bases: TGTGCCAGCAGTTTAAGGGCCCTGGGGCCCATTAGGGACACCGGGGAGCTGTTTTTT.

V gene TRBV30 combines with J gene TRBJ1-1; possibly TRBD1 for D (5 bases). With 2 bases removed from V and 2 bases from J, the gap between germline ends came to 9 bases. This CDR3 comprises 13 residues. Germline-derived CDR1 and CDR2 are GTSNPN and SVGIG (reference sequence). The CDR3 sequence: CAWSFQGNTEAFF. The DNA for the CDR3 is TGTGCCTGGAGTTTTCAGGGTAACACTGAAGCTTTCTTT.

V is TRBV20-1 and J is TRBJ2-7; D uncertain. CDR1 and CDR2 (germline): DFQATT, SNEGSKA (reference sequence). With 6 bases removed from V and 7 bases from J, the gap between germline ends came to 10 bases. The CDR3 has 10 amino acids. The CDR3 coding sequence is TGCAGTGCAGGTCTGTCTGAGCAGTACTTC. Residues: CSAGLSEQYF.

The V and J genes are TRBV6-5 and TRBJ1-3; D gene unclear. Germline assignment: CDR1 MNHEY and CDR2 SVGAGI. This CDR3 is 14 amino acids long. Trimming took 7 bases from V and 0 from J, leaving 10 bases between them. The CDR3 spells CASKRQYSGNTIYF. The DNA of the CDR3 is TGTGCCAGCAAACGGCAGTACTCTGGAAACACCATATATTTT.

The chain carries TRBV6-1 and TRBJ2-7, with 9 bases identical to TRBD1. The ends lost 3 bases at V and 4 bases at J; junction bases unmatched: 13. From germline, CDR1 is MNHNS and CDR2 SASEGT. CDR3 length: 17 amino acids. CDR3 residues: CASSDRVSGTGLYEQYF. CDR3 nucleotides: TGTGCCAGCAGTGATAGGGTTTCCGGGACAGGGCTGTACGAGCAGTACTTC.

This chain uses TRBV6-1 with TRBJ2-7, with a weak D call TRBD1 (5 bases). Germline V gene lookup returns CDR1 MNHNS and CDR2 SASEGT. CDR3 length: 14 residues. V was pared by 1 base and J by 3 bases, with 10 bases between. CDR3 nucleotide sequence: TGTGCCAGCAGTGAAGGGCAGGGATTCTACGAGCAGTACTTC. Translation: CASSEGQGFYEQYF.

This chain connects TRBV19 to TRBJ2-7, with 7 bases matching TRBD1. Germline loops: CDR1 LNHDA, CDR2 SQIVND (reference sequence). The J segment lost 1 base and the V segment lost 3 bases, leaving 6 bases of the junction unmatched. The CDR3 loop spans 15 amino acids. The chain's CDR3 is CASSIRAGGSYEQYF. CDR3 coding DNA: TGTGCCAGTAGTATTAGGGCAGGGGGATCCTACGAGCAGTACTTC.

The rearrangement links TRBV14 to TRBJ2-7; TRBD1 agrees at 9 bases. The J segment lost 6 bases and the V segment lost 1 base, leaving 13 bases of the junction unmatched. Germline lookup yields CDR1 SGHDN and CDR2 FVKESK. The length of the CDR3 is 17 residues. The CDR3 DNA is TGTGCCAGCAGCCAAGGGGATCCAGGACAGGGGATAATCGAGCAGTACTTC. Amino acid sequence: CASSQGDPGQGIIEQYF.

The chain is built from TRBV18 and TRBJ1-1; D perhaps matches TRBD1 (5 bases). The CDR3 consists of 15 residues. Germline CDR1 is KGHSH and CDR2 is LQKENI. V was pared by 4 bases and J by 1 base, with 13 bases between. The chain's CDR3 is CASSRREGANTEAFF. The CDR3 region has the DNA TGTGCCAGCTCACGCCGGGAAGGGGCGAACACTGAAGCTTTCTTT.

The chain links TRBV7-2 to TRBJ1-5; D remains ambiguous. Germline V gene sequence: CDR1 SGHTA, CDR2 FQGNSA. The V gene lost 5 bases and the J gene lost 4 bases, with 18 bases spanning the gap. The CDR3 is made up of 16 amino acids. This chain's CDR3 is CASSPLSLKSNQPQHF. The CDR3 DNA sequence: TGTGCCAGCAGCCCCCTTTCCCTTAAATCAAATCAGCCCCAGCATTTT.

The V and J genes are TRBV19 and TRBJ1-1; D is possibly TRBD1 (6 bases). V gave up 5 bases and J gave up 5 bases, with 15 bases separating them. Germline V gene data show CDR1 as LNHDA and CDR2 as SQIVND (reference sequence). The CDR3 has 14 residues. The CDR3 sequence is CASSQQGWGTEAFF. As DNA, the CDR3 is TGTGCCAGTAGTCAACAGGGTTGGGGTACTGAAGCTTTCTTT.

The count of this clone is one. This sequence joins TRBV10-2 and TRBJ2-7; 11 nucleotides align to TRBD2. Germline values: CDR1 WSHSY, CDR2 SAAADI. The CDR3 contains 15 residues. With 6 bases clipped from V and 2 bases from J, the junction kept 6 bases outside the gene matches. CDR3 residues: CASSPTSGIPYEQYF. For the CDR3, the DNA is TGCGCCAGCAGCCCGACTAGCGGGATTCCCTACGAGCAGTACTTC.

The J gene is TRBJ1-1, the V gene TRBV7-9; possibly TRBD1 for D (5 bases). V lost 1 base to trimming and J lost 0 bases, with 6 bases between them. The germline gives CDR1 SEHNR, CDR2 FQNEAQ (reference sequence). CDR3 length: 14 residues. CDR3 bases: TGTGCCAGCAGCTTAGACAGGTTGAACACTGAAGCTTTCTTT. This encodes CASSLDRLNTEAFF.

This chain links TRBV7-8 with TRBJ2-1; 11 nucleotides match TRBD1. Germline V CDR1 and CDR2: SGHVS, FQNEAQ. V trimming: 4 bases; J trimming: 4 bases; junction bases outside the gene matches: 6. The CDR3 runs 16 residues. CDR3 in amino acids: CASSSEGQGGYNEQFF. The CDR3 nucleotides read TGTGCCAGCAGCTCCGAGGGACAGGGGGGGTACAATGAGCAGTTCTTC. Using reference TRBV7-8 and TRBJ2-1 for the parts outside the CDR3, the full variable domain is GAGVSQSPRYKVAKRGQDVALRCDPISGHVSLFWYQQALGQGPEFLTYFQNEAQLDKSGLPSDRFFAERPEGSVSTLKIQRTQQEDSAVYLCASSSEGQGGYNEQFFGPGTRLTVL.

This chain connects TRBV5-1 to TRBJ1-1; no reliable D call. CDR3 length: 14 residues. Per germline, CDR1 SGHRS and CDR2 YFSETQ. Trimming cost V 0 bases and J 10 bases, with 16 bases left between them. This CDR3 reads CASSLAWQEDGAFF. The CDR3 bases are TGCGCCAGCAGCTTGGCCTGGCAGGAAGACGGAGCTTTCTTT.

This clone was recorded once. This CDR3 reads CATKNRVLDTGELFF. CDR3 DNA sequence: TGTGCCACTAAAAACCGGGTCCTTGACACCGGGGAGCTGTTTTTT. The chain recombines TRBV15 with TRBJ2-2; D is unclear. The CDR3 spans 15 residues. V dropped 9 bases and J dropped 3 bases, with 17 bases sitting between them. The germline CDR1 and CDR2 sequences are LNHNV and YYDKDF (reference sequence).

The V gene is TRBV7-2, the J gene TRBJ2-3, with 13 bases lining up with TRBD2. CDR3 length: 15 amino acids. From germline, CDR1 is SGHTA and CDR2 FQGNSA. Germline trimming cut 6 bases from V and 4 bases from J; bases unmatched to any gene: 4. The DNA for the CDR3 is TGTGCCAGCAGACTGACTAGCGGGAGGCCAGATACGCAGTATTTT. Encoded protein: CASRLTSGRPDTQYF.

DNA for the CDR3: TGCGCCAGCAGCTTGGCCCAAGCGGGTTCCCTTTCCTACAATGAGCAGTTCTTC. This sequence encodes CASSLAQAGSLSYNEQFF. The gene calls are TRBV5-1 and TRBJ2-1; D possibly corresponds to TRBD2 (6 bases). This CDR3 region has 18 residues. Between the trimmed V and J ends, which lost 0 bases and 1 base, there was a span of 17 bases. The V gene's germline CDR1 is SGHRS and CDR2 YFSETQ.

In its sample, this clone was seen a few times. This chain links TRBV11-3 with TRBJ2-3; maybe TRBD2 (6 bases). CDR3 length: 13 amino acids. The germline V and J ends were trimmed by 6 bases and 1 base, with 8 bases remaining between them. The V gene's germline CDR1 is SGHNT and CDR2 YENEEA. CDR3 coding DNA: TGTGCCAGCAGAGGGACTCGCACAGATACGCAGTATTTT. Translated, it gives CASRGTRTDTQYF.

In its sample, this clone was seen a few times. The chain employs TRBV29-1 and TRBJ1-1, with TRBD1 matching 10 bases. Looked up from germline, CDR1 is SQVTM and CDR2 is ANQGSEA. The CDR3 extends over 12 amino acids. J lost 6 bases, V lost 7 bases, and 5 bases had no gene match. The CDR3 protein is CSGRTGGPEAFF. The CDR3 coding sequence is TGCAGCGGACGGACAGGGGGACCTGAAGCTTTCTTT.

The chain is built from TRBV5-6 and TRBJ2-5; possible D gene TRBD2, 6 bases. V lost 4 bases, J lost 1 base, and 11 bases lay in between. Germline V gives CDR1 SGHDT, CDR2 YYEEEE. The CDR3 loop spans 14 amino acids. CDR3 coding DNA: TGTGCCAGCAGCCGCCCTAGCGTCCAAGAGACCCAGTACTTC. It is translated as CASSRPSVQETQYF.

The gene calls are TRBV27 and TRBJ2-3; D is ambiguous. The V and J ends lost 4 bases and 2 bases respectively, with 13 bases between them. From germline, CDR1 is MNHEY and CDR2 SMNVEV (reference sequence). CDR3 size: 15 residues. This CDR3 reads CASSSVLEDTDTQYF. Here the CDR3 DNA reads TGTGCCAGCAGTTCCGTCCTTGAGGACACAGATACGCAGTATTTT.